The 24 T cell receptor beta chains below were found in one sample sequenced in a study of blood T cell repertoires in COVID-19. TCRdb's copy holds only in-frame clones and misses some; the assay was immunoSEQ multiplex PCR. The sample gives some 41,000 clones, about nine tenths of which show up once; about 8.8% is in the top ten. The material sequenced was peripheral blood. These receptors were obtained from a woman over 75 with active COVID-19.

The chain joins TRBV7-9 to TRBJ1-2, with 7 bases that match TRBD1. The CDR3 is made up of 13 amino acids. The V segment lost 5 bases and the J segment 7 bases; nucleotides outside the gene matches: 7. CDR1 is SEHNR and CDR2 is FQNEAQ in the germline V gene (reference sequence). The CDR3 DNA is TGTGCCAGCAGCCCTCCCGGGACAGCTGGCTACACCTTC. Protein product: CASSPPGTAGYTF.

In this sample, this clone is medium-sized. The chain is built from TRBV5-1 and TRBJ1-6, with D possibly TRBD1 on 6 matching bases. V was shortened by 6 bases and J by 7 bases, with 14 bases between the two germline ends. This CDR3 comprises 14 residues. Germline V gene data show CDR1 as SGHRS and CDR2 as YFSETQ. The chain's CDR3 is CASKEQGENSPLHF. The DNA for the CDR3 is TGCGCCAGCAAGGAACAGGGAGAGAATTCACCCCTCCACTTT.

The chain carries TRBV5-4 and TRBJ2-7, with 11 bases identical to TRBD2. Trimming took 3 bases from V and 3 from J; bases not matched to a gene: 8. CDR3 length: 16 residues. Germline CDR1 and CDR2: SGHNT and YYREEE (reference sequence). The CDR3 is CASSSSLAGALYEQYF. Here the CDR3 DNA reads TGTGCCAGCAGCTCCTCACTAGCGGGGGCTCTCTACGAGCAGTACTTC.

The chain links TRBV28 to TRBJ1-5; unclear D gene. Germline loops: CDR1 MDHEN, CDR2 SYDVKM. Trimming cost V 5 bases and J 4 bases, with 6 bases left between them. The CDR3 runs 12 residues. The CDR3 DNA sequence: TGTGCCAGCAGTCCCCCTAATCAGCCCCAGCATTTT. The encoded protein is CASSPPNQPQHF.

Regarding this clone: An end of the junction differs from the germline gene, which may be a read error. CDR3 nucleotide sequence: TGTGCCAGCACCGCCGCACTAGCGGGTTCCTCCGAGCAGTACTTC. Protein: CASTAALAGSSEQYF. The chain is built from TRBV2 and TRBJ2-7, with TRBD2 identical over 9 bases. The germline CDR1 and CDR2 sequences are SNHLY and FYNNEI. The CDR3 runs 15 residues.

The V gene is TRBV24-1, the J gene TRBJ2-1, with TRBD1 identical over 7 bases. This CDR3 is 16 amino acids long. Trimming cost V 3 bases and J 1 base; bases outside gene matches: 5. Germline CDR1 is KGHDR and CDR2 is SFDVKD. The CDR3: CATSDHDRVSYNEQFF. The CDR3 coding sequence is TGTGCCACCAGTGATCACGACAGGGTATCCTACAATGAGCAGTTCTTC.

V gene TRBV30 combines with J gene TRBJ1-2; possibly TRBD1 for D (5 bases). Germline V gene sequence: CDR1 GTSNPN, CDR2 SVGIG (reference sequence). This CDR3 has 13 residues. Trimming removed 3 bases at V and 4 bases at J, with 12 bases between. DNA of the CDR3: TGTGCCTGGAGGACCCCGGGGGGCTATGGCTACACCTTC. Its protein is CAWRTPGGYGYTF.

The chain recombines TRBV24-1 with TRBJ2-3; D is perhaps TRBD2 (5 bases). The length of the CDR3 is 15 residues. Germline CDR1 KGHDR, CDR2 SFDVKD. Trimming took off 5 bases at V and 3 bases at J, with 14 bases between the two ends. The CDR3 protein is CATSARMLATDTQYF. The CDR3 DNA reads TGTGCCACCAGTGCCCGGATGTTAGCGACAGATACGCAGTATTTT.

The rearrangement uses TRBV29-1 and TRBJ2-7; TRBD2 aligns across 9 bases. Trimming cost V 3 bases and J 4 bases; bases outside gene matches: 13. The V gene's germline CDR1 is SQVTM and CDR2 ANQGSEA. This CDR3 spans 16 amino acids. CDR3 in DNA: TGCAGCGTTGATCCCCCCAGGCGGGGGGGCGTTTACGAGCAGTACTTC. Protein product: CSVDPPRRGGVYEQYF.

The V call is TRBV7-8, the J call TRBJ1-1; D is ambiguous. Deletions cut 1 base from V and 1 base from J, with 10 bases between. There are 15 residues in the CDR3. Looked up from germline, CDR1 is SGHVS and CDR2 is FQNEAQ. The DNA of the CDR3 is TGTGCCAGCAGCTTAGTGAGCCACCCGAACACTGAAGCTTTCTTT. Residues: CASSLVSHPNTEAFF.

V is TRBV9 and J is TRBJ1-1, with 9 bases identical to TRBD1. This CDR3 comprises 15 residues. J lost 0 bases, V lost 4 bases, and 4 bases had no gene match. Germline V gives CDR1 SGDLS, CDR2 YYNGEE. CDR3 nucleotides: TGTGCCAGCAGCTCCCGGACAGGGGTGAACACTGAAGCTTTCTTT. As protein: CASSSRTGVNTEAFF.

The rearrangement links TRBV15 to TRBJ1-5, with D unresolved. V was cut by 3 bases and J by 7 bases, with 10 bases left in between. Germline-derived CDR1 and CDR2 are LNHNV and YYDKDF (reference sequence). CDR3 length: 13 residues. CDR3 residues: CATSREGSQPQHF. CDR3 sequence (DNA): TGTGCCACCAGCAGGGAGGGTAGCCAGCCCCAGCATTTT.

The genes are TRBV14 and TRBJ2-1; 9 bases are shared with TRBD2. The CDR3 has 17 amino acids. Losses at the gene ends were 4 bases for V and 4 bases for J; bases not matched to a gene: 11. The germline V gene encodes CDR1 SGHDN and CDR2 FVKESK. The CDR3 here is CASSPRTLAGTYNEQFF. In DNA form, the CDR3 reads TGTGCCAGCAGCCCTAGAACGCTAGCGGGGACGTACAATGAGCAGTTCTTC.

This chain joins TRBV6-6 and TRBJ1-2; 7 positions match TRBD1. The CDR3 has 13 residues. Looked up from germline, CDR1 is MNHNY and CDR2 is SVGAGI (reference sequence). V lost 6 bases and J lost 5; bases outside the gene matches: 6. CDR3 amino acids: CASREDRPYGYTF. CDR3 DNA sequence: TGTGCCAGCAGGGAGGACAGGCCTTATGGCTACACCTTC.

This clone has just a few counts. The chain recombines TRBV5-4 with TRBJ1-3; 7 positions agree with TRBD1. The CDR3 has 14 residues. Trimming removed 4 bases from V and 2 bases from J; junction bases left unmatched: 3. Germline loops: CDR1 SGHNT, CDR2 YYREEE (reference sequence). The CDR3 coding sequence is TGTGCCAGCAGCCCTGGGACAGCTGGAAACACCATATATTTT. It yields the protein CASSPGTAGNTIYF.

The rearrangement uses TRBV29-1 and TRBJ1-1, with 8 bases fitting TRBD1. CDR1 is SQVTM, CDR2 ANQGSEA, per germline. The CDR3 consists of 14 residues. J was trimmed by 2 bases and V by 3 bases; bases with no gene match: 5. The CDR3, as DNA: TGCAGCGTTGATCCGACAGGGGTCAACACTGAAGCTTTCTTT. Its translation is CSVDPTGVNTEAFF.

The chain couples TRBV10-3 to TRBJ1-1, with 7 bases fitting TRBD1. Germline values: CDR1 ENHRY, CDR2 SYGVKD. V trimming: 6 bases; J trimming: 1 base; junction bases outside the gene matches: 5. The CDR3 contains 14 residues. CDR3 residues: CAIRRDSRNTEAFF. CDR3 nucleotides: TGTGCCATCAGGAGGGACAGCCGGAACACTGAAGCTTTCTTT.

The rearrangement uses TRBV7-2 and TRBJ1-3, with D maybe TRBD1 (5 bases). This CDR3 has 13 amino acids. CDR1 and CDR2 (germline): SGHTA, FQGNSA. Trimming cost V 5 bases and J 7 bases, with 12 bases left between them. CDR3 in amino acids: CASSPMGGNTIYF. In nucleotides, the CDR3 is TGTGCCAGCAGCCCTATGGGGGGGAACACCATATATTTT.

This clone was counted between two and nine times. This rearrangement joins TRBV11-2 to TRBJ2-2; a weak D match, TRBD1 (6 bases). CDR3 length: 16 amino acids. The ends were cut back, 11 bases at V and 4 bases at J, with 23 bases in the middle. Germline-derived CDR1 and CDR2 are SGHAT and FQNNGV. Written as DNA, the CDR3 is TGTGCCGGCCAGAAGAAAGCAATACAGGGCACCGGGGAGCTGTTTTTT. Translation: CAGQKKAIQGTGELFF. Complete variable domain (other parts from reference TRBV11-2 and TRBJ2-2): EAGVAQSPRYKIIEKRQSVAFWCNPISGHATLYWYQQILGQGPKLLIQFQNNGVVDDSQLPKDRFSAERLKGVDSTLKIQPAKLEDSAVYLCAGQKKAIQGTGELFFGEGSRLTVL.

V and J are TRBV6-5 and TRBJ2-2; D is unclear. Germline V lookup: CDR1 MNHEY, CDR2 SVGAGI. Trimming stripped 7 bases from V and 1 base from J, with 4 bases between. The CDR3 length is 12 residues. CDR3 sequence (DNA): TGTGCCAGCACCCTGAACACCGGGGAGCTGTTTTTT. This codes for CASTLNTGELFF.

The rearrangement uses TRBV6-5 and TRBJ1-2, with D unresolved. The V end lost 6 bases, the J end lost 1 base, and 6 bases lay between the germline ends. Germline values: CDR1 MNHEY, CDR2 SVGAGI. CDR3 length: 12 residues. The CDR3 bases are TGTGCCAGCAGACAGAATAACTATGGCTACACCTTC. It is translated as CASRQNNYGYTF.

The genes are TRBV28 and TRBJ1-4; TRBD1 matches at 9 bases. CDR1 is MDHEN, CDR2 SYDVKM, per germline. V was clipped by 6 bases and J by 8 bases; unmatched bases: 7. The CDR3 totals 14 residues. CDR3: CASSTRDRAEKLFF. The CDR3 DNA is TGTGCCAGCAGCACCCGGGACAGGGCAGAAAAACTGTTTTTT.

The rearrangement uses TRBV11-3 and TRBJ2-1; a possible D gene is TRBD1 (6 bases). Germline-derived CDR1 and CDR2 are SGHNT and YENEEA. CDR3 length equals 13 residues. Trimming removed 5 bases at V and 4 bases at J, with 9 bases between. The CDR3 sequence: CASSRDTYNEQFF. The CDR3 DNA is TGTGCCAGCAGCAGGGACACATACAATGAGCAGTTCTTC.

The chain joins TRBV6-6 to TRBJ2-5; the D gene is possibly TRBD2 (5 bases). The V end was cut by 7 bases, the J end by 2 bases, with 11 bases between. Germline V gene lookup returns CDR1 MNHNY and CDR2 SVGAGI (reference sequence). This CDR3 spans 13 amino acids. CDR3 bases: TGTGCCAGCACCCCTTCGGGGCAAGAGACCCAGTACTTC. Amino acid sequence: CASTPSGQETQYF.